These 26 T cell receptor beta chains were sequenced from one sample in a study of cytomegalovirus exposure and HLA in healthy donors. The PCR employed 60 Vbeta primers together with 13 Jbeta primers. Assay used: immunoSEQ multiplex PCR; TCRdb lists only in-frame clones, some missing. This sample yields roughly 290,000 clones, of which around 90% are seen a single time; roughly 2% belongs to the top ten. The sequencing input was PBMCs. The receptors here all came from a woman in her late teens or twenties in good health and CMV-seronegative.

The chain links TRBV11-2 to TRBJ1-4; D not certain. CDR1 is SGHAT, CDR2 FQNNGV, per germline. V lost 5 bases and J lost 3, with 16 bases in between. The CDR3 is 16 residues long. CDR3 nucleotides: TGTGCCAGCAGCCCCCTTCGAGGGAGATCTAATGAAAAACTGTTTTTT. As protein: CASSPLRGRSNEKLFF.

The V gene is TRBV5-4, the J gene TRBJ1-4, with D maybe TRBD1 (6 bases). Germline V gene data show CDR1 as SGHNT and CDR2 as YYREEE (reference sequence). The length of the CDR3 is 14 residues. V lost 2 bases, J lost 7 bases, and 12 bases lay in between. CDR3 sequence (DNA): TGTGCCAGCAGCTTTACAGGGATGCGTGAAAAACTGTTTTTT. Translating it yields CASSFTGMREKLFF.

The chain recombines TRBV25-1 with TRBJ1-1; tentative D call: TRBD1 (5 bases). CDR1 and CDR2 from the germline V gene are MGHDK and SYGVNS. Trimming cost V 5 bases and J 7 bases, with 17 bases left between them. The CDR3 runs 14 residues. The CDR3 DNA reads as TGTGCCAGCAGTCGCCGGACCACGGGGGATGAAGCTTTCTTT. Amino acid sequence: CASSRRTTGDEAFF. The complete variable domain, with remaining parts taken from reference TRBV25-1 and TRBJ1-1, reads EADIYQTPRYLVIGTGKKITLECSQTMGHDKMYWYQQDPGMELHLIHYSYGVNSTEKGDLSSESTVSRIRTEHFPLTLESARPSHTSQYLCASSRRTTGDEAFFGQGTRLTVV.

The chain joins TRBV12-5 to TRBJ1-5, with 9 bases that match TRBD1. The germline CDR1 and CDR2 sequences are LGHNT and FRNRAP. This CDR3 is built from 15 residues. Germline trimming cut 2 bases from V and 9 bases from J; bases unmatched to any gene: 8. DNA of the CDR3: TGTGCTAGTGGTTTGATGGGACAGGGAATTGGGCCCCAGCATTTT. Translation gives CASGLMGQGIGPQHF.

This chain uses TRBV5-6 with TRBJ1-2, with 9 positions matching TRBD1. V shed 3 bases and J 8 bases; nucleotides not matched to a gene: 8. This CDR3 has 14 amino acids. Germline V CDR1 and CDR2: SGHDT, YYEEEE. The CDR3 loop reads CASSWRDRVIGYTF. The CDR3 DNA follows: TGTGCCAGCAGCTGGCGGGACAGGGTGATCGGCTACACCTTC.

Only a few counts were recorded for this clone. The chain is built from TRBV29-1 and TRBJ1-5, with 7 bases that match TRBD1. The CDR3 is made up of 15 amino acids. Germline V gives CDR1 SQVTM, CDR2 ANQGSEA. Trimming at V came to 7 bases and at J to 5 bases, leaving 14 bases not matched to a gene. CDR3 sequence: CSGITRDSVDQPQHF. The CDR3 DNA reads TGCAGCGGCATAACCCGGGACAGTGTTGATCAGCCCCAGCATTTT.

This clone was counted a few times. The rearrangement joins TRBV12-5 to TRBJ1-2; 10 bases fit TRBD1. CDR3 length equals 13 residues. Per germline, CDR1 LGHNT and CDR2 FRNRAP. Trimming took 5 bases from V and 10 from J; bases not matched to a gene: 7. CDR3 amino acids: CASGRDRGFDYTF. The CDR3 region has the DNA TGTGCTAGTGGTCGGGACAGGGGTTTTGACTACACCTTC.

The chain has TRBV28 and TRBJ2-7, with 9 bases lining up with TRBD2. The CDR3 has 19 residues. J gave up 6 bases and V 7 bases, and 25 bases lay outside the gene matches. Germline loops: CDR1 MDHEN, CDR2 SYDVKM. Written as DNA, the CDR3 is TGTGCCAGCAACCGACCAACTATAAGGGCGGGGGGGGCGCGGGGCGAGCAGTACTTC. This translates into CASNRPTIRAGGARGEQYF.

The gene calls are TRBV7-9 and TRBJ2-3, with 11 bases matching TRBD1. CDR1 is SEHNR and CDR2 is FQNEAQ in the germline V gene (reference sequence). This CDR3 has 14 residues. J lost 4 bases, V lost 7 bases, and 4 bases had no gene match. Here the CDR3 DNA reads TGTGCCAGCATTACGGACAGGGGGCCAGATACGCAGTATTTT. This gives the protein CASITDRGPDTQYF.

The rearrangement uses TRBV19 and TRBJ1-4, with TRBD1 matching 8 bases. Trimming at V came to 3 bases and at J to 8 bases, leaving 23 bases not matched to a gene. The CDR3 has 20 amino acids. Germline V CDR1 and CDR2: LNHDA, SQIVND (reference sequence). CDR3 coding DNA: TGTGCCAGTAGTATTCCCCGGGACAGGTACCGCTCTAAGGGTTACGAAAAACTGTTTTTT. Translating gives CASSIPRDRYRSKGYEKLFF.

The CDR3 DNA reads as TGTGCCAGCAGTTTAGTCCAGGGCGGTGAAGCTTTCTTT. Translated: CASSLVQGGEAFF. The genes are TRBV27 and TRBJ1-1; D might be TRBD1 (5 bases). Looked up from germline, CDR1 is MNHEY and CDR2 is SMNVEV (reference sequence). V lost 2 bases and J lost 7, with 11 bases in between. This CDR3 region has 13 residues.

The V and J genes are TRBV6-6 and TRBJ2-1; D may be TRBD2 (6 bases). The CDR3 loop spans 15 amino acids. Germline loops: CDR1 MNHNY, CDR2 SVGAGI (reference sequence). Deletions cut 2 bases from V and 7 bases from J, with 15 bases between. CDR3 nucleotides: TGTGCCAGCAGTTACCCTCAACACAGCGGGAATGAGCAGTTCTTC. Amino acids: CASSYPQHSGNEQFF.

The chain uses TRBV6-1 and TRBJ1-5; D may be TRBD1 (6 bases). With 9 bases removed from V and 6 bases from J, the gap between germline ends came to 12 bases. The CDR3 covers 12 residues. Germline V CDR1 and CDR2: MNHNS, SASEGT. The CDR3 region has the DNA TGTGCCAGTACAGGGAGCGCTCAGCCCCAGCATTTT. Its protein is CASTGSAQPQHF.

The V gene is TRBV19, the J gene TRBJ2-1; TRBD2 matches 9 bases. The junction had 11 bases not matched to a gene; V was cut back by 7 bases and J by 1 base. The CDR3 totals 17 residues. The germline CDR1 and CDR2 sequences are LNHDA and SQIVND (reference sequence). CDR3 in amino acids: CASNSEGLATSYNEQFF. DNA of the CDR3: TGTGCCAGTAATAGTGAGGGACTAGCTACTTCCTACAATGAGCAGTTCTTC.

This clone was recorded a few times. The CDR3, as DNA: TGTGCCAGCAGCCCCGGACAGGGCGTCGAGACCCAGTACTTC. Translated, it gives CASSPGQGVETQYF. The chain employs TRBV11-2 and TRBJ2-5; 8 positions agree with TRBD1. With 5 bases clipped from V and 5 bases from J, the junction kept 7 bases outside the gene matches. Germline CDR1 is SGHAT and CDR2 is FQNNGV. CDR3 size: 14 residues.

This rearrangement joins TRBV27 to TRBJ1-6; perhaps TRBD1 as D (6 bases). The CDR3 has 16 residues. Trimming left V 6 bases short and J 8 bases short, with 20 bases between. The V gene's germline CDR1 is MNHEY and CDR2 SMNVEV (reference sequence). CDR3 sequence reads: CASSPFTGLGDSPLHF. The CDR3 region has the DNA TGTGCCAGCAGCCCCTTCACAGGGTTAGGTGATTCACCCCTCCACTTT.

This chain joins TRBV11-1 and TRBJ1-4, with a weak D call TRBD1 (5 bases). This CDR3 is 13 amino acids long. Germline CDR1 reads SGHAT; CDR2 reads FQDESV (reference sequence). V was shortened by 8 bases and J by 7 bases, with 14 bases between the two germline ends. The CDR3 loop reads CASPGGVSEKLFF. CDR3 sequence (DNA): TGTGCCAGCCCTGGGGGGGTTAGTGAAAAACTGTTTTTT.

The chain links TRBV2 to TRBJ2-1; 8 bases match TRBD2. V was pared by 8 bases and J by 13 bases, with 10 bases of the junction left unmatched. This CDR3 is 12 amino acids long. Germline values: CDR1 SNHLY, CDR2 FYNNEI. In DNA form, the CDR3 reads TGTGCCAGCCCGCGCGGGGGGCGGTCTCAGTTCTTC. It specifies CASPRGGRSQFF.

The J gene is TRBJ2-7, the V gene TRBV5-6; 11 nucleotides align to TRBD2. Germline V gene lookup returns CDR1 SGHDT and CDR2 YYEEEE. This CDR3 spans 15 amino acids. The trim removed 2 bases at V and 2 bases at J, leaving 3 bases unmatched. The CDR3 DNA reads TGTGCCAGCAGCTTCCCTAGCGGGGGGACCTACGAGCAGTACTTC. Its protein product is CASSFPSGGTYEQYF.

V gene TRBV7-3 combines with J gene TRBJ2-3; 9 bases are a match to TRBD2. Germline-derived CDR1 and CDR2 are SGHTA and FQGTGA. CDR3 length equals 16 residues. The V gene end was trimmed by 1 base and the J gene end by 2 bases; junction bases not matched to a gene: 4. CDR3 region: CASSLSRGGDTDTQYF. CDR3 DNA: TGTGCCAGCAGCTTAAGTCGCGGGGGGGACACAGATACGCAGTATTTT. The full variable domain, in which reference TRBV7-3 and TRBJ2-3 provide the parts outside the CDR3, is GAGVSQTPSNKVTEKGKYVELRCDPISGHTALYWYRQSLGQGPEFLIYFQGTGAADDSGLPNDRFFAVRPEGSVSTLKIQRTERGDSAVYLCASSLSRGGDTDTQYFGPGTRLTVL.

This chain joins TRBV29-1 and TRBJ1-4; 7 nucleotides line up with TRBD1. Germline CDR1 SQVTM, CDR2 ANQGSEA. V shed 6 bases, J shed 2 bases, and the junction held 3 bases outside the gene matches. CDR3 size: 13 residues. The CDR3 region is CSVGDSTNEKLFF. CDR3 DNA sequence: TGCAGCGTGGGGGACAGTACTAATGAAAAACTGTTTTTT.

This sequence joins TRBV4-1 and TRBJ1-5; 8 bases line up with TRBD1. V dropped 2 bases and J dropped 2; count of bases not matched to a gene: 14. The germline CDR1 and CDR2 sequences are MGHRA and YSYEKL. CDR3 length: 19 amino acids. CDR3 DNA: TGCGCCAGCAGCCAATTCACCAGGGGGCGGAATATCGGCAATCAGCCCCAGCATTTT. Translated: CASSQFTRGRNIGNQPQHF.

This chain links TRBV9 with TRBJ1-3; weak D call: TRBD1 (6 bases). The CDR3 consists of 17 residues. CDR1 SGDLS and CDR2 YYNGEE come from the germline V gene. V was shortened by 4 bases and J by 0 bases, with 17 bases between the two germline ends. CDR3 DNA: TGTGCCAGCAGCATCCGGGGGGACACCTTCTCTGGAAACACCATATATTTT. This sequence encodes CASSIRGDTFSGNTIYF.

The J gene is TRBJ1-1, the V gene TRBV20-1; D is possibly TRBD1 (6 bases). Germline V gene lookup returns CDR1 DFQATT and CDR2 SNEGSKA (reference sequence). V lost 5 bases, J lost 7 bases, and 11 bases lay in between. The CDR3 is 11 residues long. CDR3 sequence: CSAGQILEAFF. In DNA, the CDR3 is TGCAGTGCTGGACAGATTCTTGAAGCTTTCTTT.

This clone was picked up a small number of times. V is TRBV11-2 and J is TRBJ2-2, with a tentative D call TRBD1 (5 bases). Trimming left V 3 bases short and J 8 bases short, with 16 bases between. CDR1 and CDR2 (germline): SGHAT, FQNNGV. The CDR3 spans 15 residues. CDR3 DNA: TGTGCCAGCAGCTTCTTTGGGGCATTGTCAGGGGAGCTGTTTTTT. This sequence encodes CASSFFGALSGELFF.

V is TRBV2 and J is TRBJ2-7; a weak D match, TRBD1 (5 bases). Germline assignment: CDR1 SNHLY and CDR2 FYNNEI. The V and J ends lost 5 bases and 3 bases respectively, with 8 bases between them. This CDR3 contains 12 residues. CDR3 coding DNA: TGTGCCAGCAGTTACAGGCGCTACGAGCAGTACTTC. This gives the protein CASSYRRYEQYF.